The rows below give T cell receptor beta chains drawn from one sample of a study of blood T cell repertoires in COVID-19. Repertoires were generated with immunoSEQ multiplex PCR, while TCRdb's copy carries only in-frame clones and drops some. Of around 260,000 clones listed, 80% to 90% were seen once; the top ten hold about 3%. The sequenced sample was peripheral blood. The receptors stem from a woman aged 25 to 39 with active or convalescent COVID-19. CDR3s leave out the opening cysteine and the closing phenylalanine or tryptophan. The order of the fields is V gene, J gene, CDR3 protein.

TRBV4-2,TRBJ1-2,ASSLGAGTNYGYT
TRBV28,TRBJ1-2,ASSWGTAALYGYT
TRBV6-5,TRBJ2-1,ASSYSGGYNEQF
TRBV5-1,TRBJ2-7,ASSLGGTGAYEQY
TRBV2,TRBJ1-5,ASKYTGIGRQPQH
TRBV30,TRBJ2-5,AWSGGVGFQETQY
TRBV5-1,TRBJ2-2,ASSLAGGFNTGELF
TRBV12-3/TRBV12-4,TRBJ1-2,ATLVGARGYT
TRBV10-1,TRBJ1-4,ASRTEAPGTNEKLF
TRBV19,TRBJ1-5,ASSTQFNQPQH
TRBV7-9,TRBJ2-3,ASSLRGSTDTQY
TRBV3-1/TRBV3-2,TRBJ1-2,ASSQGDSSNYGYT
TRBV7-2,TRBJ2-7,ASSPQRGASYEQY
TRBV29-1,TRBJ2-3,SVTNPDTQY
TRBV3-1/TRBV3-2,TRBJ1-2,ASSPLRGARNGYT
TRBV14,TRBJ1-4,ASSQDFGVTNEKLF
TRBV15,TRBJ2-7,ATSRGEPGDRVY